These T cell receptor beta chains were read from a single sample in a study of cytomegalovirus exposure and HLA in healthy donors. Only in-frame clones appear in the TCRdb table, and some are missing; sequencing was by immunoSEQ multiplex PCR. The sample records 200,000 to 250,000 clones, roughly 91% being singletons. The sequenced sample consisted of PBMCs. The receptors stem from a woman between 18 and 30 years old in good health and CMV-seronegative. Both conserved end residues are part of each CDR3. D genes are given only for firm matches. Only some rows state a clone size, as once, few, many or a class for expanded clones.

V gene: TRBV2
J gene: TRBJ2-5
D gene: -
clone size: -
CDR3 protein: CASSEGGEETQYF
CDR3 DNA: TGTGCCAGCAGTGAAGGGGGGGAAGAGACCCAGTACTTC

V gene: TRBV6-4
J gene: TRBJ2-2
D gene: -
clone size: -
CDR3 protein: CASSGTNTGELFF
CDR3 DNA: TGTGCCAGCAGTGGGACTAACACCGGGGAGCTGTTTTTT

V gene: TRBV4-3
J gene: TRBJ1-5
D gene: -
clone size: -
CDR3 protein: CASSQDPIRGGKGSNQPQHF
CDR3 DNA: TGCGCCAGCAGCCAAGACCCCATTCGGGGGGGGAAGGGGTCCAATCAGCCCCAGCATTTT

V gene: TRBV6-5
J gene: TRBJ2-6
D gene: -
clone size: -
CDR3 protein: CASTFSGANVLTF
CDR3 DNA: TGTGCCAGCACCTTCTCTGGGGCCAACGTCCTGACTTTC

V gene: TRBV19
J gene: TRBJ2-7
D gene: TRBD2
clone size: -
CDR3 protein: CASSREGVDEQYF
CDR3 DNA: TGTGCCAGTAGCCGGGAGGGGGTAGACGAGCAGTACTTC

V gene: TRBV10-3
J gene: TRBJ1-2
D gene: -
clone size: -
CDR3 protein: CAIPGVYYGYTF
CDR3 DNA: TGTGCCATCCCAGGCGTCTACTATGGCTACACCTTC

V gene: TRBV19
J gene: TRBJ1-1
D gene: TRBD1
clone size: -
CDR3 protein: CASSNIQGGRGTEAFF
CDR3 DNA: TGTGCCAGTAGTAACATACAAGGGGGCCGTGGCACTGAAGCTTTCTTT

V gene: TRBV11-2
J gene: TRBJ2-7
D gene: -
clone size: -
CDR3 protein: CASSLAGGQRYF
CDR3 DNA: TGTGCCAGCAGCTTAGCTGGGGGACAACGGTACTTC

V gene: TRBV7-6
J gene: TRBJ1-3
D gene: -
clone size: -
CDR3 protein: CASSLGWRGRSGNAIYF
CDR3 DNA: TGTGCCAGCAGCCTTGGCTGGAGGGGCCGCTCTGGAAACGCCATATATTTT

V gene: TRBV7-3
J gene: TRBJ2-5
D gene: -
clone size: -
CDR3 protein: CASSFGSWADGGTQYF
CDR3 DNA: TGTGCCAGCAGCTTTGGTTCGTGGGCAGACGGGGGAACCCAGTACTTC

V gene: TRBV19
J gene: TRBJ2-7
D gene: -
clone size: -
CDR3 protein: CASRGTGSYEQYF
CDR3 DNA: TGTGCCAGTAGAGGTACAGGGTCCTACGAGCAGTACTTC

V gene: TRBV4-2
J gene: TRBJ1-2
D gene: -
clone size: -
CDR3 protein: CASSQSYYGYTF
CDR3 DNA: TGTGCCAGCAGCCAATCTTACTATGGCTACACCTTC

V gene: TRBV10-3
J gene: TRBJ1-1
D gene: -
clone size: once
CDR3 protein: CAISESPETEAFF
CDR3 DNA: TGTGCCATCAGTGAGTCCCCCGAGACTGAAGCTTTCTTT

V gene: TRBV10-1
J gene: TRBJ1-1
D gene: -
clone size: -
CDR3 protein: CASSEPGQNTEAFF
CDR3 DNA: TGCGCCAGCAGTGAACCGGGACAGAACACTGAAGCTTTCTTT

V gene: TRBV11-3
J gene: TRBJ1-2
D gene: TRBD1
clone size: -
CDR3 protein: CASTGQGAYGYTF
CDR3 DNA: TGTGCCAGCACCGGACAGGGGGCCTATGGCTACACCTTC

V gene: TRBV19
J gene: TRBJ2-3
D gene: -
clone size: -
CDR3 protein: CASSFRGERTDTQYF
CDR3 DNA: TGTGCCAGTAGTTTCAGGGGGGAACGCACAGATACGCAGTATTTT

V gene: TRBV18
J gene: TRBJ2-3
D gene: TRBD1
clone size: -
CDR3 protein: CASSPQRDRPRDTQYF
CDR3 DNA: TGTGCCAGCTCACCACAAAGGGACAGGCCTCGGGATACGCAGTATTTT

V gene: TRBV2
J gene: TRBJ2-1
D gene: -
clone size: once
CDR3 protein: CASSQTRLLSEQFF
CDR3 DNA: TGTGCCAGCAGCCAGACTAGGTTATTGAGTGAGCAGTTCTTC

V gene: TRBV7-8
J gene: TRBJ2-1
D gene: -
clone size: -
CDR3 protein: CASSLAGRANNEQFF
CDR3 DNA: TGTGCCAGCAGCTTAGCCGGCAGGGCTAACAATGAGCAGTTCTTC

V gene: TRBV5-6
J gene: TRBJ1-1
D gene: -
clone size: -
CDR3 protein: CASSLADTEAFF
CDR3 DNA: TGTGCCAGCAGCTTGGCTGACACTGAAGCTTTCTTT

V gene: TRBV19
J gene: TRBJ2-7
D gene: TRBD1
clone size: -
CDR3 protein: CASRKRGDRPYEQYF
CDR3 DNA: TGTGCCAGTAGAAAACGCGGGGACAGGCCCTACGAGCAGTACTTC

V gene: TRBV7-8
J gene: TRBJ2-2
D gene: -
clone size: -
CDR3 protein: CAEGRVSGRGGGELFF
CDR3 DNA: TGTGCCGAAGGTCGCGTGTCAGGCAGGGGTGGCGGGGAGCTGTTTTTT

V gene: TRBV6-5
J gene: TRBJ1-2
D gene: TRBD1
clone size: -
CDR3 protein: CASTLGTGGRYGYTF
CDR3 DNA: TGTGCCAGCACCCTCGGGACAGGGGGCCGCTATGGCTACACCTTC

V gene: TRBV10-3
J gene: TRBJ2-3
D gene: -
clone size: -
CDR3 protein: CAISRGRRTDTQYF
CDR3 DNA: TGTGCCATCAGTCGCGGGCGACGCACAGATACGCAGTATTTT

V gene: TRBV7-9
J gene: TRBJ2-5
D gene: -
clone size: -
CDR3 protein: CASSLLAEETQYF
CDR3 DNA: TGTGCCAGCAGCTTATTAGCGGAAGAGACCCAGTACTTC

V gene: TRBV4-3
J gene: TRBJ2-7
D gene: TRBD2
clone size: -
CDR3 protein: CASSHTRTSGSYLAYEQYF
CDR3 DNA: TGCGCCAGCAGCCACACTCGGACTAGCGGGAGTTATTTAGCATACGAGCAGTACTTC

V gene: TRBV4-3
J gene: TRBJ1-2
D gene: -
clone size: few
CDR3 protein: CASSQDRGHGYTF
CDR3 DNA: TGCGCCAGCAGCCAAGACAGGGGTCATGGCTACACCTTC

V gene: TRBV10-2
J gene: TRBJ2-1
D gene: -
clone size: -
CDR3 protein: CASSAEYNEQFF
CDR3 DNA: TGCGCCAGCAGTGCAGAATACAATGAGCAGTTCTTC

V gene: TRBV19
J gene: TRBJ1-5
D gene: -
clone size: -
CDR3 protein: CASSQGIGANQPQHF
CDR3 DNA: TGTGCCAGTAGTCAGGGGATTGGAGCCAATCAGCCCCAGCATTTT

V gene: TRBV6-1
J gene: TRBJ1-1
D gene: -
clone size: -
CDR3 protein: CASSVRGMNTEAFF
CDR3 DNA: TGTGCCAGCAGTGTGCGGGGGATGAACACTGAAGCTTTCTTT

V gene: TRBV4-1
J gene: TRBJ2-7
D gene: -
clone size: -
CDR3 protein: CASSQDGAGLIYEQYF
CDR3 DNA: TGCGCCAGCAGCCAAGATGGGGCGGGGTTGATCTACGAGCAGTACTTC

V gene: TRBV19
J gene: TRBJ2-7
D gene: TRBD1
clone size: -
CDR3 protein: CASSWTGVGHEQYF
CDR3 DNA: TGTGCCAGTAGTTGGACAGGGGTGGGACACGAGCAGTACTTC

V gene: TRBV11-3
J gene: TRBJ2-7
D gene: -
clone size: -
CDR3 protein: CASSGGGYEQYF
CDR3 DNA: TGTGCCAGCAGCGGGGGAGGCTACGAGCAGTACTTC

V gene: TRBV7-6
J gene: TRBJ2-7
D gene: -
clone size: -
CDR3 protein: CASSLEPYEQYF
CDR3 DNA: TGTGCCAGCAGCTTAGAACCCTACGAGCAGTACTTC

V gene: TRBV6-1
J gene: TRBJ1-4
D gene: TRBD1
clone size: -
CDR3 protein: CASTTQGASNEKLFF
CDR3 DNA: TGTGCCAGCACCACTCAGGGGGCTTCTAATGAAAAACTGTTTTTT

V gene: TRBV2
J gene: TRBJ1-2
D gene: TRBD1
clone size: -
CDR3 protein: CASSRDREGGYTF
CDR3 DNA: TGTGCCAGCAGTAGGGACAGGGAGGGGGGCTACACCTTC

V gene: TRBV4-3
J gene: TRBJ1-4
D gene: -
clone size: -
CDR3 protein: CASSQVFDRGRARNEKLFF
CDR3 DNA: TGCGCCAGCAGCCAAGTGTTTGACAGAGGCCGTGCCCGAAATGAAAAACTGTTTTTT

V gene: TRBV6-1
J gene: TRBJ1-1
D gene: -
clone size: -
CDR3 protein: CASSYRDITEAFF
CDR3 DNA: TGTGCCAGCAGCTACAGGGACATCACTGAAGCTTTCTTT

V gene: TRBV7-9
J gene: TRBJ1-2
D gene: TRBD1
clone size: -
CDR3 protein: CASSLATGVGYTF
CDR3 DNA: TGTGCCAGCAGCTTAGCCACAGGGGTTGGCTACACCTTC

V gene: TRBV7-9
J gene: TRBJ1-1
D gene: -
clone size: -
CDR3 protein: CASSLDAARGGVNTEAFF
CDR3 DNA: TGTGCCAGCAGCTTAGACGCGGCGCGGGGAGGGGTTAACACTGAAGCTTTCTTT

V gene: TRBV27
J gene: TRBJ2-7
D gene: TRBD2
clone size: -
CDR3 protein: CASSLLAGYRPSEQYF
CDR3 DNA: TGTGCCAGCAGTTTGCTAGCGGGTTATCGTCCTTCCGAGCAGTACTTC

V gene: TRBV25-1
J gene: TRBJ2-3
D gene: -
clone size: once
CDR3 protein: CASSDSGENTDTQYF
CDR3 DNA: TGTGCCAGCAGTGACTCCGGGGAAAATACAGATACGCAGTATTTT

V gene: TRBV19
J gene: TRBJ1-1
D gene: -
clone size: -
CDR3 protein: CASSILAGKEAFF
CDR3 DNA: TGTGCCAGTAGTATTTTGGCAGGGAAAGAAGCTTTCTTT

V gene: TRBV11-2
J gene: TRBJ1-2
D gene: -
clone size: -
CDR3 protein: CASSLDPTLGGYTF
CDR3 DNA: TGTGCCAGCAGCTTAGACCCGACATTGGGTGGCTACACCTTC

V gene: TRBV27
J gene: TRBJ1-1
D gene: -
clone size: -
CDR3 protein: CASSASGSRTEAFF
CDR3 DNA: TGTGCCAGCAGTGCGTCGGGTTCCCGGACAGAAGCTTTCTTT

V gene: TRBV10-3
J gene: TRBJ2-7
D gene: TRBD2
clone size: few
CDR3 protein: CAISEGGSLDEQYF
CDR3 DNA: TGTGCCATCAGTGAGGGCGGGAGTCTTGACGAGCAGTACTTC

V gene: TRBV10-3
J gene: TRBJ2-7
D gene: TRBD1
clone size: -
CDR3 protein: CAISETGASYEQYF
CDR3 DNA: TGCGCCATCAGCGAGACAGGGGCCTCGTACGAGCAGTACTTC

V gene: TRBV6-5
J gene: TRBJ2-7
D gene: -
clone size: -
CDR3 protein: CASSSLGGGRDEQYF
CDR3 DNA: TGTGCCAGCAGTTCTTTGGGGGGTGGTCGCGACGAGCAGTACTTC

V gene: TRBV7-2
J gene: TRBJ2-2
D gene: -
clone size: -
CDR3 protein: CASSSPGVSTGELFF
CDR3 DNA: TGTGCCAGCAGCTCCCCAGGGGTTAGCACCGGGGAGCTGTTTTTT

V gene: TRBV6-5
J gene: TRBJ1-2
D gene: TRBD1
clone size: -
CDR3 protein: CASSQRDRDYGYTF
CDR3 DNA: TGTGCCAGCAGCCAGAGGGACAGGGACTATGGCTACACCTTC

V gene: TRBV6-5
J gene: TRBJ1-3
D gene: TRBD1
clone size: -
CDR3 protein: CASSADRGSGNTIYF
CDR3 DNA: TGTGCCAGCAGTGCCGACAGGGGCTCTGGAAACACCATATATTTT